These 12 T cell receptor beta chains share one sample of origin, sequenced in a study of radiation and T cells in renal cell carcinoma. Treatment meaning: 15 Gy SBRT to primary tumor, nephrectomy 4 weeks later. Repertoires were generated with immunoSEQ multiplex PCR, while TCRdb's copy carries only in-frame clones and drops some. Here the sample spans roughly 20,000 clones, less than 70% being singletons. The sequencing here drew on tumor tissue, taken from a patient whose treatment included radiotherapy and nephrectomy. These receptors all stem from a woman in her seventies with renal cell carcinoma.

CDR3 sequence reads: CAWSPGLAKNIQYF. The DNA for the CDR3 is TGTGCCTGGAGCCCCGGGTTAGCCAAAAACATTCAGTACTTC. J is TRBJ2-4 and V is TRBV30, with D uncertain. V dropped 3 bases and J dropped 0 bases, with 9 bases sitting between them. The CDR3 loop spans 14 amino acids. CDR1 and CDR2 from the germline V gene are GTSNPN and SVGIG (reference sequence).

This chain uses TRBV20-1 with TRBJ1-2, with 7 nucleotides matching TRBD1. Germline V gene sequence: CDR1 DFQATT, CDR2 SNEGSKA (reference sequence). The CDR3 consists of 11 residues. With 7 bases clipped from V and 3 bases from J, the junction kept 2 bases outside the gene matches. The CDR3 DNA follows: TGCAGTGTAGGGACAGACTATGGCTACACCTTC. Translating it yields CSVGTDYGYTF.

The genes are TRBV9 and TRBJ1-1; D not certain. Germline CDR1 and CDR2: SGDLS and YYNGEE. The V end was cut by 0 bases, the J end by 4 bases, with 10 bases between. This CDR3 comprises 14 residues. CDR3 coding DNA: TGTGCCAGCAGCGTAGGGGTCAGGAGCACTGAAGCTTTCTTT. Amino acid sequence: CASSVGVRSTEAFF.

In the case of this clone: The same CDR3 also results from other DNA sequences found in this sample. The V and J genes are TRBV4-3 and TRBJ2-3; 9 positions agree with TRBD2. The junction had 5 bases not matched to a gene; V was cut back by 0 bases and J by 4 bases. The CDR3 runs 16 residues. Germline values: CDR1 LGHNA, CDR2 YSLEER. The CDR3 DNA sequence: TGCGCCAGCAGCCAAGAAGGCGGGGGGGGAGCAGATACGCAGTATTTT. Residues: CASSQEGGGGADTQYF.

Only a few counts were recorded for this clone. The J gene is TRBJ1-5, the V gene TRBV7-2; D remains unclear. The V end was cut by 5 bases, the J end by 0 bases, with 11 bases between. The CDR3 sequence is 15 residues long. The germline CDR1 and CDR2 sequences are SGHTA and FQGNSA. In nucleotides, the CDR3 is TGTGCCAGCAGCCGAGTAGGTAATAGCAATCAGCCCCAGCATTTT. As protein: CASSRVGNSNQPQHF.

The J gene is TRBJ1-2, the V gene TRBV19; D ambiguous. The germline CDR1 and CDR2 sequences are LNHDA and SQIVND (reference sequence). This CDR3 is 13 amino acids long. With 2 bases removed from V and 4 bases from J, the gap between germline ends came to 8 bases. CDR3 sequence reads: CASSILDRYGYTF. DNA of the CDR3: TGTGCCAGTAGTATACTGGACCGCTATGGCTACACCTTC.

The chain has TRBV6-4 and TRBJ2-1; possibly TRBD1 or TRBD2 for D (6 bases each). Trimming left V 7 bases short and J 9 bases short, with 22 bases between. The length of the CDR3 is 15 residues. The germline CDR1 and CDR2 sequences are MRHNA and SNTAGT. CDR3 loop: CASTMHGGPEREQFF. CDR3 DNA: TGTGCCAGCACCATGCACGGGGGCCCTGAGCGTGAGCAGTTCTTC.

The V call is TRBV19, the J call TRBJ1-1; D ambiguous. Germline CDR1 reads LNHDA; CDR2 reads SQIVND (reference sequence). With 0 bases removed from V and 1 base from J, the gap between germline ends came to 6 bases. The CDR3 totals 14 residues. As DNA, the CDR3 is TGTGCCAGTAGTATAGATCCGAAGAACACTGAAGCTTTCTTT. This translates into CASSIDPKNTEAFF.

This clone was counted between two and nine times. The chain links TRBV11-2 to TRBJ2-7; TRBD2 agrees at 13 bases. The CDR3 is made up of 15 amino acids. Germline assignment: CDR1 SGHAT and CDR2 FQNNGV. Trimming removed 6 bases from V and 7 bases from J; junction bases left unmatched: 9. CDR3 sequence reads: CASSRTSGGEREQYF. DNA of the CDR3: TGTGCCAGCAGTCGGACTAGCGGGGGAGAGCGAGAGCAGTACTTC.

As concerns this clone: Other DNA sequences within the sample encode an identical CDR3. V is TRBV6-5 and J is TRBJ1-5; 10 nucleotides match TRBD1. Germline lookup yields CDR1 MNHEY and CDR2 SVGAGI. CDR3 length: 14 amino acids. The J segment lost 4 bases and the V segment lost 6 bases, leaving 3 bases of the junction unmatched. The CDR3 DNA is TGTGCCAGCAGGGACAGGGGGAGTAATCAGCCCCAGCATTTT. Protein sequence: CASRDRGSNQPQHF.

This chain connects TRBV28 to TRBJ1-3; D is unresolved. The CDR3 has 13 residues. Germline loops: CDR1 MDHEN, CDR2 SYDVKM. The ends were cut back, 8 bases at V and 0 bases at J, with 8 bases in the middle. In DNA form, the CDR3 reads TGTGCCAGCCGAGTTCACTCTGGAAACACCATATATTTT. Amino acids: CASRVHSGNTIYF.

This clone was seen more than once but under ten times. The rearrangement joins TRBV29-1 to TRBJ1-1; unclear D gene. Between the trimmed V and J ends, which lost 6 bases and 6 bases, there was a span of 14 bases. This CDR3 region has 12 residues. The germline V gene has CDR1 SQVTM and CDR2 ANQGSEA. The CDR3 DNA reads as TGCAGCGTCCGGGCAGCAGTGTCTGAAGCTTTCTTT. Translated, it gives CSVRAAVSEAFF.